This T cell receptor (beta chain) stems from a study of shared clonotypes between healthy human individuals. The protocol was immunoSEQ multiplex PCR, while the TCRdb copy is restricted to in-frame clones and leaves out a portion. The sample carries some 740,000 clones, 80% to 95% recorded once. Only CD45RO-negative cells positively selected for CCR7 counted as naive CD8 cells, so terminally differentiated effector memory CD45RA+ cells were excluded. Looked up from germline, CDR1 is SGHNT and CDR2 is YYREEE (reference sequence). The CDR3 is 16 amino acids. V gave up 1 base and J gave up 5 bases; unmatched junction bases: 4.

Sequencing used naive CD8+ T cells sorted from blood. The gene calls are TRBV5-4 and TRBJ2-3; 13 bases align to TRBD2. This receptor was identified in a man aged 25-45 years in good health. The CDR3 DNA reads TGTGCCAGCAGCTTGCGGACTAGCGGGAGTAGAGATACGCAGTATTTT. Its translation is CASSLRTSGSRDTQYF. The full variable domain, in which reference TRBV5-4 and TRBJ2-3 provide the parts outside the CDR3, is ETGVTQSPTHLIKTRGQQVTLRCSSQSGHNTVSWYQQALGQGPQFIFQYYREEENGRGNFPPRFSGLQFPNYSSELNVNALELDDSALYLCASSLRTSGSRDTQYFGPGTRLTVL.